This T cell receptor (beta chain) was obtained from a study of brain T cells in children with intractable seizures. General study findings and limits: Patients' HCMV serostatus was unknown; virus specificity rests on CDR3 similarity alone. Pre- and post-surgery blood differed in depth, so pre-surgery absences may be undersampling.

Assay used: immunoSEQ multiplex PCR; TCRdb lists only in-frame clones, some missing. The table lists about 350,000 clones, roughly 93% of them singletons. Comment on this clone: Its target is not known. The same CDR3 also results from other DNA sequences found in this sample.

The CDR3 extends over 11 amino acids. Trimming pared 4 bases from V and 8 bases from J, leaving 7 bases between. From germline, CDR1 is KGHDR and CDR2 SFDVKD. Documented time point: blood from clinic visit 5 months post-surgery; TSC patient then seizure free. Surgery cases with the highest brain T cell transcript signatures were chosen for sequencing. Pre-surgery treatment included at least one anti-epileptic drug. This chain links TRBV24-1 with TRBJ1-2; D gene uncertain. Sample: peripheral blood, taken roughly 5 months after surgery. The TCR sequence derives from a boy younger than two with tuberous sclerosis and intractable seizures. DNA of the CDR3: TGTGCCACCAGTGACCCCGCGGGCTACACCTTC. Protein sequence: CATSDPAGYTF.